The clone carrying this T cell receptor (beta chain) turned up a few times. Its antigen is not known. This specimen comes from a study of Ad26.COV2.S vaccination and SARS-CoV-2 variants. Study at large: Ad26.COV2.S shots went into the muscle once or twice, 56 days apart.

Measured with immunoSEQ multiplex PCR; TCRdb has only the in-frame clones, and not every one. The sample holds about 350,000 clones, about 88% seen once. Germline assignment: CDR1 LNHDA and CDR2 SQIVND (reference sequence). Trimming pared 3 bases from V and 9 bases from J, leaving 15 bases between. The CDR3 is 15 residues long. Overall study results and limits: The TCR-based breadth and depth measures might underestimate overall T cell responses. Non-spike TCR breadth did not differ much between vaccine and placebo recipients. Higher spike-specific TCR breadth was found in vaccine recipients than in placebo recipients.

The treatment denotes: 15 to 20 received Ad26.COV2.S at low or high dose, single or two shots; 5 received placebo; per-sample allocation not given. Samples came from day 63 after the first vaccine or placebo injection. Material: peripheral blood, obtained in a trial of Ad26.COV2.S vaccine versus placebo. The chain recombines TRBV19 with TRBJ1-6; tentative D call: TRBD1 (5 bases). The TCR sequence derives from a person between 18 and 65 years old who received the Ad26.COV2.S COVID-19 vaccine or a placebo. The CDR3: CASSIGGPQGSPLHF. CDR3 DNA: TGTGCCAGTAGTATCGGGGGTCCGCAAGGTTCACCCCTCCACTTT.